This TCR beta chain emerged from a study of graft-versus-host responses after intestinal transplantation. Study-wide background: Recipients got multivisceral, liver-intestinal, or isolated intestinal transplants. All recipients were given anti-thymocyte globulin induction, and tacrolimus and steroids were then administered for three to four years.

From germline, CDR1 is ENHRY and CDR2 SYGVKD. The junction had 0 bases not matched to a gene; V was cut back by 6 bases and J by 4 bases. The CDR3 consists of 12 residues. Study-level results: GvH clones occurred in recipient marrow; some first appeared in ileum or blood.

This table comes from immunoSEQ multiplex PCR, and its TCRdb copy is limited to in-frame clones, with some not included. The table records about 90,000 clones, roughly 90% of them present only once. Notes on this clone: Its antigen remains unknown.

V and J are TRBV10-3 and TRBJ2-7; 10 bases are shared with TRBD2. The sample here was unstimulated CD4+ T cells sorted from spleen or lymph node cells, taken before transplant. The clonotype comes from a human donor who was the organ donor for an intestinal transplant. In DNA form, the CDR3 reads TGTGCCATCAGGACTAGCGGGTACGAGCAGTACTTC. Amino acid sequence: CAIRTSGYEQYF.